The 31 T cell receptor beta chains listed next were all sequenced from one sample in a study of T cell responses to AZD1222 COVID-19 vaccine (dated by TCRdb to the early 2020s). Library method: the immunoSEQ multiplex PCR assay. TCRdb took over this immuneACCESS table, retaining in-frame rearrangements with V and J assigned. Such tables are incomplete; in checked studies, under half of the missing clones stem from an unresolved V gene, and the remainder is unexplained. The sample table holds 110,000 or so clones, of which 85% to 90% were seen once. The ten largest clones represent roughly a sixth of the sample. Reading the label with the study, this specimen's time point is: about 28 days (+/-7) after the second vaccine dose. The sample consisted of peripheral blood, taken 28 days after the second AZD1222 dose. These receptors were obtained from an adult who received the AZD1222 COVID-19 vaccine.

The chain recombines TRBV4-1 with TRBJ2-1; 9 bases fit TRBD2. CDR1 and CDR2 from the germline V gene are MGHRA and YSYEKL. V lost 0 bases, J lost 5 bases, and 5 bases stayed unmatched. The CDR3 consists of 16 residues. The CDR3 DNA reads as TGCGCCAGCAGCCAAGATTGGCTAGCGGGGAACAATGAGCAGTTCTTC. Amino acid sequence: CASSQDWLAGNNEQFF.

This clone was found once. The chain employs TRBV18 and TRBJ2-5, with 9 bases that match TRBD1. The CDR3 runs 15 residues. V shed 3 bases, J shed 3 bases, and the junction held 5 bases outside the gene matches. Germline V gene data show CDR1 as KGHSH and CDR2 as LQKENI. CDR3 coding DNA: TGTGCCAGCTCACCGGGGACAGGGTCGGAAGAGACCCAGTACTTC. Protein: CASSPGTGSEETQYF.

This clone was counted between two and nine times. The chain combines TRBV3-1 (or the pseudogene TRBV3-2) with TRBJ1-1; the D is unclear. The CDR3 extends over 13 amino acids. The germline CDR1 and CDR2 sequences are LGHDT and YNNKEL (reference sequence). The V end was cut by 1 base, the J end by 2 bases, with 5 bases between. The CDR3 coding sequence is TGTGCCAGCAGCCAAGTGGCCAACACTGAAGCTTTCTTT. It translates to CASSQVANTEAFF.

The chain carries TRBV6-6 and TRBJ1-1; D is possibly TRBD1 (6 bases). V dropped 2 bases and J dropped 3 bases, with 10 bases sitting between them. The CDR3 runs to 14 residues. The germline V gene has CDR1 MNHNY and CDR2 SVGAGI (reference sequence). CDR3 nucleotide sequence: TGTGCCAGCAGTTACGGGTACAGGGACACTGAAGCTTTCTTT. Translating gives CASSYGYRDTEAFF.

The V gene is TRBV5-1, the J gene TRBJ2-2; TRBD1 matches 7 bases. The V gene end was trimmed by 4 bases and the J gene end by 5 bases; junction bases not matched to a gene: 5. Germline CDR1 is SGHRS and CDR2 is YFSETQ. The CDR3 spans 14 residues. CDR3 DNA: TGCGCCAGCAGCGGGACAGTTAATACCGGGGAGCTGTTTTTT. It encodes CASSGTVNTGELFF.

This clone ranks as medium-sized (0.01 to 0.1%). V gene TRBV6-4 combines with J gene TRBJ2-5, with TRBD2 matching over 13 bases. This CDR3 spans 15 amino acids. V shed 6 bases, J shed 4 bases, and the junction held 5 bases outside the gene matches. CDR1 MRHNA and CDR2 SNTAGT come from the germline V gene. DNA for the CDR3: TGTGCCAGCAGCGAACTAGCGGGGGGGCCAGAGACCCAGTACTTC. Amino acid sequence: CASSELAGGPETQYF.

The genes are TRBV9 and TRBJ1-6, with 10 positions matching TRBD1. The CDR3 contains 15 residues. Germline CDR1 is SGDLS and CDR2 is YYNGEE. Germline trimming cut 9 bases from V and 4 bases from J; bases unmatched to any gene: 7. For the CDR3, the DNA is TGTGCCACCGGGACAGGGGACACTTATAATTCACCCCTCCACTTT. It specifies CATGTGDTYNSPLHF.

V usage is TRBV6-5 and J usage is TRBJ2-5; TRBD2 agrees at 10 bases. J was trimmed by 5 bases and V by 7 bases; bases with no gene match: 10. Per germline, CDR1 MNHEY and CDR2 SVGAGI. CDR3 length: 15 amino acids. CDR3 loop: CASIWTSGFGETQYF. Written as DNA, the CDR3 is TGTGCCAGCATTTGGACTAGCGGATTCGGCGAGACCCAGTACTTC.

This sequence joins TRBV6-5 and TRBJ2-7, with 10 bases lining up with TRBD2. The V segment lost 2 bases and the J segment 4 bases; nucleotides outside the gene matches: 8. Germline V gene data show CDR1 as MNHEY and CDR2 as SVGAGI. This CDR3 is 16 amino acids long. The CDR3 region has the DNA TGTGCCAGCAGTTACAGGACTAGCGGCCTGGGGTACGAGCAGTACTTC. Translating it yields CASSYRTSGLGYEQYF.

V and J are TRBV6-6 and TRBJ1-2; a weak D match, TRBD1 (6 bases). V gave up 8 bases and J gave up 8 bases, with 12 bases separating them. CDR3 length: 11 residues. CDR1 MNHNY and CDR2 SVGAGI come from the germline V gene (reference sequence). Here the CDR3 DNA reads TGTGCCAGCGGGGGGCAAGGAGGCTACACCTTC. Its translation is CASGGQGGYTF.

The V and J genes are TRBV7-9 and TRBJ1-2; D remains unclear. Looked up from germline, CDR1 is SEHNR and CDR2 is FQNEAQ (reference sequence). Trimming shortened V by 5 bases and J by 2 bases, and 12 bases separated the two germline ends. The CDR3 has 14 amino acids. The CDR3 bases are TGTGCCAGCAGCCCCCGTAGAGGGAACTATGGCTACACCTTC. This sequence encodes CASSPRRGNYGYTF.

The V call is TRBV7-9, the J call TRBJ2-3; 8 positions match TRBD1. V trimming: 10 bases; J trimming: 4 bases; junction bases outside the gene matches: 10. The CDR3 is 14 residues long. Looked up from germline, CDR1 is SEHNR and CDR2 is FQNEAQ (reference sequence). CDR3 in amino acids: CAIPGQGSSDTQYF. CDR3 nucleotides: TGTGCCATCCCTGGACAGGGATCCTCAGATACGCAGTATTTT. Drawing the rest from reference TRBV7-9 and TRBJ2-3, the complete variable domain is DTGVSQNPRHKITKRGQNVTFRCDPISEHNRLYWYRQTLGQGPEFLTYFQNEAQLEKSRLLSDRFSAERPKGSFSTLEIQRTEQGDSAMYLCAIPGQGSSDTQYFGPGTRLTVL.

The J gene is TRBJ1-1, the V gene TRBV5-1; TRBD1 is a possible D gene (5 bases). The CDR3 loop spans 14 amino acids. The germline V gene encodes CDR1 SGHRS and CDR2 YFSETQ. V was trimmed by 2 bases and J by 4 bases, leaving 12 bases between them. The CDR3 is CASSFQGGGTEAFF. In nucleotides, the CDR3 is TGCGCCAGCAGCTTTCAGGGAGGTGGCACTGAAGCTTTCTTT.

V is TRBV9 and J is TRBJ2-6, with unresolved D. The CDR3 is 14 amino acids. The ends were cut back, 3 bases at V and 4 bases at J, with 8 bases in the middle. In germline, CDR1 is SGDLS, CDR2 YYNGEE. CDR3 bases: TGTGCCAGCAGCGGTACAACCGGGGCCAACGTCCTGACTTTC. It specifies CASSGTTGANVLTF.

The genes are TRBV19 and TRBJ1-5; 7 positions match TRBD1. CDR1 and CDR2 (germline): LNHDA, SQIVND (reference sequence). The CDR3 is made up of 15 amino acids. V lost 2 bases and J lost 3; bases outside the gene matches: 4. CDR3 region: CASSIMGTVNQPQHF. CDR3 DNA sequence: TGTGCCAGTAGTATAATGGGGACAGTCAATCAGCCCCAGCATTTT.

The V gene is TRBV19, the J gene TRBJ1-5; D might be TRBD1 (5 bases). The CDR3 covers 13 residues. The V gene's germline CDR1 is LNHDA and CDR2 SQIVND (reference sequence). V lost 9 bases to trimming and J lost 1 base, with 10 bases between them. CDR3 sequence: CASGGMSNQPQHF. The DNA of the CDR3 is TGTGCCAGCGGGGGTATGAGCAATCAGCCCCAGCATTTT.

The J gene is TRBJ1-4, the V gene TRBV29-1; D perhaps matches TRBD1 (5 bases). Germline values: CDR1 SQVTM, CDR2 ANQGSEA. Trimming cost V 3 bases and J 7 bases, with 12 bases left between them. The CDR3 totals 13 residues. CDR3 bases: TGCAGCGTTGATGGGGGGGAGGTTGAAAAACTGTTTTTT. Translation gives CSVDGGEVEKLFF.

The gene calls are TRBV6-2 or TRBV6-3 and TRBJ1-2, with 8 bases that match TRBD1. CDR3 length: 15 amino acids. The V gene end was trimmed by 2 bases and the J gene end by 4 bases; junction bases not matched to a gene: 6. The V gene's germline CDR1 is MNHEY and CDR2 SVGEGT. The CDR3 nucleotides read TGTGCCAGCAGTTACGGACGACAGGGGTCCTATGGCTACACCTTC. Its protein product is CASSYGRQGSYGYTF.

The gene calls are TRBV27 and TRBJ2-7; 15 bases line up with TRBD2. Germline trimming cut 4 bases from V and 5 bases from J; bases unmatched to any gene: 9. Per the germline V gene, CDR1 is MNHEY and CDR2 is SMNVEV (reference sequence). This CDR3 comprises 17 residues. CDR3 sequence: CASSSGLAGGQGHEQYF. CDR3 in DNA: TGTGCCAGCAGTTCGGGACTAGCGGGGGGCCAGGGCCACGAGCAGTACTTC.

V and J are TRBV28 and TRBJ1-2; 7 bases map to TRBD1. Germline V gene lookup returns CDR1 MDHEN and CDR2 SYDVKM. J lost 8 bases, V lost 8 bases, and 8 bases had no gene match. This CDR3 region has 12 residues. Here the CDR3 DNA reads TGTGCCAGCCAGCAGGGGGTAGGAGGCTACACCTTC. Residues: CASQQGVGGYTF.

This clone was seen a single time. The chain uses TRBV5-1 and TRBJ2-1, with 11 nucleotides matching TRBD2. Unmatched junction bases numbered 5, after V lost 4 bases and J lost 5 bases. This CDR3 is built from 15 residues. Germline assignment: CDR1 SGHRS and CDR2 YFSETQ. The CDR3 nucleotides read TGCGCCAGCAGCCTGCCGGGACTAGCGGACAATGAGCAGTTCTTC. Its translation is CASSLPGLADNEQFF. Complete variable domain (other parts from reference TRBV5-1 and TRBJ2-1): KAGVTQTPRYLIKTRGQQVTLSCSPISGHRSVSWYQQTPGQGLQFLFEYFSETQRNKGNFPGRFSGRQFSNSRSEMNVSTLELGDSALYLCASSLPGLADNEQFFGPGTRLTVL.

Turning to this clone: Distinct nucleotide sequences in the sample also encode this CDR3. V usage is TRBV3-1 (or the pseudogene TRBV3-2) and J usage is TRBJ1-5; unclear D gene. CDR1 and CDR2 from the germline V gene are LGHDT and YNNKEL (reference sequence). Trimming stripped 0 bases from V and 3 bases from J, with 12 bases between. The CDR3 sequence is 16 residues long. The CDR3 sequence is CASSQDGSGSNQPQHF. Written as DNA, the CDR3 is TGTGCCAGCAGCCAAGACGGTTCGGGTTCCAATCAGCCCCAGCATTTT.

The chain carries TRBV5-1 and TRBJ1-6; maybe TRBD1 (6 bases). The germline CDR1 and CDR2 sequences are SGHRS and YFSETQ. Trimming took 3 bases from V and 1 from J, leaving 17 bases between them. CDR3 length: 18 residues. In DNA, the CDR3 is TGCGCCAGCAGCTCGATGTCACAGGGAGGATCCTATAATTCACCCCTCCACTTT. It yields the protein CASSSMSQGGSYNSPLHF.

This clone occurred a few times. The chain employs TRBV7-9 and TRBJ2-7; maybe TRBD1 (5 bases). The germline V gene encodes CDR1 SEHNR and CDR2 FQNEAQ (reference sequence). The CDR3 extends over 15 amino acids. Trimming took 5 bases from V and 5 from J, leaving 19 bases between them. The CDR3 DNA reads as TGTGCCAGCAGCCCCTCACGACCCAGACAGCACGAGCAGTACTTC. It is translated as CASSPSRPRQHEQYF.

The chain's CDR3 is CASSFTGDTGELFF. CDR3 nucleotide sequence: TGTGCCAGCAGCTTTACAGGGGACACCGGGGAGCTGTTTTTT. This rearrangement joins TRBV7-9 to TRBJ2-2; 7 nucleotides match TRBD1. Germline CDR1 and CDR2: SEHNR and FQNEAQ (reference sequence). The CDR3 loop spans 14 amino acids. V dropped 3 bases and J dropped 3; count of bases not matched to a gene: 1.

The genes are TRBV27 and TRBJ2-7; 7 bases match TRBD1. This CDR3 is 15 amino acids long. V gave up 5 bases and J gave up 3 bases; unmatched junction bases: 10. Germline assignment: CDR1 MNHEY and CDR2 SMNVEV (reference sequence). This CDR3 reads CASSVFPGQNYEQYF. DNA for the CDR3: TGTGCCAGCAGTGTCTTTCCGGGACAGAACTACGAGCAGTACTTC.

The chain recombines TRBV10-3 with TRBJ2-1, with a tentative D call TRBD2 (5 bases). Germline loops: CDR1 ENHRY, CDR2 SYGVKD. The CDR3 loop spans 18 amino acids. Trimming took 0 bases from V and 0 from J, leaving 15 bases between them. CDR3 DNA: TGTGCCATCAGTGAGTCGCAGGTGGGAGATTACTCCTACAATGAGCAGTTCTTC. It translates to CAISESQVGDYSYNEQFF.

The chain employs TRBV6-6 and TRBJ1-1; no firm D call. The V end lost 2 bases, the J end lost 3 bases, and 4 bases lay between the germline ends. This CDR3 spans 12 amino acids. From germline, CDR1 is MNHNY and CDR2 SVGAGI (reference sequence). CDR3 DNA sequence: TGTGCCAGCAGTTACCAGTACACTGAAGCTTTCTTT. Translating it yields CASSYQYTEAFF.

The chain is built from TRBV12-3 or TRBV12-4 and TRBJ2-7; TRBD1 agrees at 8 bases. The CDR3 consists of 12 residues. V dropped 8 bases and J dropped 2; count of bases not matched to a gene: 2. CDR3 nucleotides: TGTGCCAGCTCAGGGGGCCCCTACGAGCAGTACTTC. As protein: CASSGGPYEQYF.

This rearrangement joins TRBV2 to TRBJ1-1; TRBD1 matches at 7 bases. The V gene end was trimmed by 10 bases and the J gene end by 1 base; junction bases not matched to a gene: 6. From germline, CDR1 is SNHLY and CDR2 FYNNEI. The CDR3 spans 13 residues. CDR3 sequence: CATGTDTNTEAFF. The CDR3, as DNA: TGTGCCACCGGGACAGACACGAACACTGAAGCTTTCTTT.

The genes are TRBV4-1 and TRBJ2-3; 7 nucleotides match TRBD2. V gave up 8 bases and J gave up 1 base; unmatched junction bases: 6. Germline-derived CDR1 and CDR2 are MGHRA and YSYEKL. The CDR3 totals 14 residues. CDR3 region: CASSPSGGTDTQYF. The CDR3 DNA follows: TGCGCCAGCTCACCCAGCGGGGGCACAGATACGCAGTATTTT.